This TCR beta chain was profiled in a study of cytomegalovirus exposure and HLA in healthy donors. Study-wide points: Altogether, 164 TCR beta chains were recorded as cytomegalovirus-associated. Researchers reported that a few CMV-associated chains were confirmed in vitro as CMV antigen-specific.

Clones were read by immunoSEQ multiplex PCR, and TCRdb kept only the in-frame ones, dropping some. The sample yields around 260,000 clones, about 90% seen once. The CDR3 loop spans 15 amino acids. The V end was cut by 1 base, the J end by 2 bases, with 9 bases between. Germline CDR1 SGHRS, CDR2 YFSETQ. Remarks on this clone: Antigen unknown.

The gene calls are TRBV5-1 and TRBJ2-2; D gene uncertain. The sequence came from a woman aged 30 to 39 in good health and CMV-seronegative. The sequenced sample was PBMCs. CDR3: CASSLNKENTGELFF. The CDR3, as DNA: TGCGCCAGCAGCTTGAATAAAGAAAACACCGGGGAGCTGTTTTTT.